This TCR beta chain was documented in a study of Graves' ophthalmopathy and Graves' hyperthyroidism. General observations from the study: Discriminating ophthalmopathy from stable hyperthyroidism, a 13-signature model attained a sensitivity of about 89% and a specificity of approximately 77%.

Diagnostic conclusions were grounded in clinical symptoms, serum thyroxine, TRAb, thyroid ultrasound and orbital computed tomography. The V segment lost 1 base and the J segment 5 bases; nucleotides outside the gene matches: 5. The CDR3 totals 15 residues. CDR1 and CDR2 from the germline V gene are SEHNR and FQNEAQ (reference sequence). In the case of this clonotype: Antigen: not known. A read error may be the cause here, since a much bigger clone is one base away.

Researchers took RNA transcripts and amplified TCR beta CDR3 regions from them. RT-PCR in the first round used HTBI primers; a second-round multiplex PCR followed. TCRdb ran MiXCR on the multiplex PCR reads and lists one entry per CDR3 protein. Of 580,000 or so distinct CDR3 sequences in the sample, 35% to 40% were seen once. The material sequenced was peripheral blood or thyroid tissue (not recorded which). J is TRBJ2-7 and V is TRBV7-9; TRBD1 matches at 10 bases. The TCR originated in an adult man with Graves' hyperthyroidism. The CDR3 protein is CASSLVGTGAHEQYF. The DNA of the CDR3 is TGTGCCAGCAGCTTAGTTGGGACAGGGGCTCACGAGCAGTACTTC.